A single sample is the source of the 21 T cell receptor beta chains below, sequenced in a study of post-analysis software for immune sequencing data. Prepared TCR beta cDNA libraries contained unique molecular identifiers. TCRdb fed the PCR reads into MiXCR, producing one record per CDR3 protein. The table includes over 250,000 distinct CDR3 sequences, 36% detected once. Their target antigens are unknown. Study findings and constraints: A handful of TRBV segments were significantly more frequent in patients than in controls. TRBV5-6, TRBV5-1 and TRBV20-1 were among these segments.

The sequenced sample was blood. The receptor source for this set is a girl aged 10 to 17 with multiple sclerosis.

In the case of this clonotype: This may be a read error, as it is one base from a much larger clone. The chain joins TRBV30 to TRBJ2-1, with 9 bases that match TRBD2. The CDR3 extends over 16 amino acids. The germline gives CDR1 GTSNPN, CDR2 SVGIG (reference sequence). The CDR3 sequence: CAWSVNGLAIYNERFF. Here the CDR3 DNA reads TGTGCCTGGAGCGTAAATGGACTAGCGATCTACAATGAGCGGTTCTTC.

This clonotype was seen many times. This chain uses TRBV5-1 with TRBJ1-5, with 7 bases identical to TRBD1. The CDR3 is made up of 15 amino acids. The germline V gene has CDR1 SGHRS and CDR2 YFSETQ. Trimming cost V 3 bases and J 3 bases; bases outside gene matches: 6. CDR3 sequence reads: CASSWTGETNQPQHF. The CDR3 coding sequence is TGCGCCAGCAGCTGGACAGGAGAAACCAATCAGCCCCAGCATTTT.

The genes are TRBV7-3 and TRBJ2-1, with D possibly matching TRBD2 (6 bases). The CDR3 covers 15 residues. V was shortened by 4 bases and J by 4 bases, with 14 bases between the two germline ends. The V gene's germline CDR1 is SGHTA and CDR2 FQGTGA. This chain's CDR3 is CASSSREREYNEQFF. The CDR3, as DNA: TGTGCCAGCAGCTCTCGGGAGAGAGAATACAATGAGCAGTTCTTC.

This clonotype showed up many times. The rearrangement joins TRBV24-1 to TRBJ1-2; unclear D gene. V was trimmed by 4 bases and J by 6 bases, leaving 11 bases between them. The CDR3 is 13 residues long. Germline assignment: CDR1 KGHDR and CDR2 SFDVKD. CDR3 DNA: TGTGCCACCAGTGACCCCCGAGCAGATGGCTACACCTTC. Protein product: CATSDPRADGYTF.

This clonotype appeared many times. The chain carries TRBV2 and TRBJ2-1, with TRBD2 matching over 13 bases. V gave up 8 bases and J gave up 10 bases; unmatched junction bases: 5. This CDR3 region has 13 residues. Germline assignment: CDR1 SNHLY and CDR2 FYNNEI. The CDR3 spells CASGLAGDQEQFF. The CDR3 region has the DNA TGTGCCAGCGGACTAGCGGGGGATCAGGAGCAGTTCTTC.

Comment on this clonotype: A much larger clone differs from this one at a single base, so this may be a read error. V usage is TRBV4-1 and J usage is TRBJ2-3, with D uncertain. The V end lost 1 base, the J end lost 6 bases, and 5 bases lay between the germline ends. The CDR3 has 12 amino acids. CDR1 and CDR2 from the germline V gene are MGHRA and YSYEKL. CDR3 nucleotides: TGCGCCAGCAGCCAAGTCAGGGATACGCAGTATTTT. It yields the protein CASSQVRDTQYF.

The rearrangement joins TRBV7-6 to TRBJ2-1; D is possibly TRBD2 (6 bases). This CDR3 contains 17 residues. Germline values: CDR1 SGHVS, CDR2 FNYEAQ. Trimming pared 2 bases from V and 0 bases from J, leaving 14 bases between. CDR3 bases: TGTGCCAGCAGCTTAAATGCGGCGGGAAGCTCCTACAATGAGCAGTTCTTC. Amino acid sequence: CASSLNAAGSSYNEQFF.

This clonotype was seen repeatedly, ten times or more. J is TRBJ1-1 and V is TRBV12-3 or TRBV12-4; D gene unclear. The germline V and J ends were trimmed by 2 bases and 5 bases, with 9 bases remaining between them. CDR3 length equals 13 residues. The CDR3 sequence: CASSLKGLTEAFF. As DNA, the CDR3 is TGTGCCAGCAGTTTAAAGGGCTTGACTGAAGCTTTCTTT.

Only one count was recorded for this clonotype. The V call is TRBV6-1, the J call TRBJ2-2; 10 bases align to TRBD1. J was trimmed by 1 base and V by 6 bases; bases with no gene match: 11. CDR3 length equals 18 residues. Germline CDR1 is MNHNS and CDR2 is SASEGT. In DNA form, the CDR3 reads TGTGCCAGCAGCACATCTCTAGGGACAGGGGTGAACACCGGGGAGCTGTTTTTT. Translating it yields CASSTSLGTGVNTGELFF.

This clonotype has just a few counts. The chain has TRBV27 and TRBJ2-5; tentatively, D is TRBD1 (5 bases). Judging by the DNA end, TRBJ2-7 fits better; the J call may be wrong. Germline CDR1 is MNHEY and CDR2 is SMNVEV (reference sequence). The CDR3 length is 13 residues. CDR3 region: CASSFQGPYEQYF. CDR3 coding DNA: TGTGCCAGCAGTTTTCAGGGCCCCTACGAGCAGTACTTC.

This clonotype was recorded many times. The chain carries TRBV7-2 and TRBJ2-3; D could derive from TRBD1 or TRBD2 (5 bases each). Trimming pared 1 base from V and 3 bases from J, leaving 17 bases between. This CDR3 contains 17 residues. Germline V lookup: CDR1 SGHTA, CDR2 FQGNSA. CDR3 region: CASSLDGARGVTDTQYF. The CDR3 DNA follows: TGTGCCAGCAGCTTAGATGGGGCTCGGGGAGTGACAGATACGCAGTATTTT. Filled out from reference TRBV7-2 and TRBJ2-3, the complete variable domain reads GAGVSQSPSNKVTEKGKDVELRCDPISGHTALYWYRQSLGQGLEFLIYFQGNSAPDKSGLPSDRFSAERTGGSVSTLTIQRTQQEDSAVYLCASSLDGARGVTDTQYFGPGTRLTVL.

The chain joins TRBV7-3 to TRBJ2-7; TRBD2 matches at 7 bases. The DNA end lines up better with TRBJ2-5; the J call may be wrong. CDR1 is SGHTA, CDR2 FQGTGA, per germline. The CDR3 spans 15 residues. CDR3 sequence: CASSSVGGSRETQYF. CDR3 coding DNA: TGTGCCAGCAGCTCGGTTGGCGGGAGTCGAGAGACCCAGTACTTC.

In nucleotides, the CDR3 is TGCAGTGCTAGAGGGGGGTTACTAGCCAAAAACATTCAGTACTTC. It is translated as CSARGGLLAKNIQYF. The J gene is TRBJ2-4, the V gene TRBV20-1; the D gene could be TRBD1 or TRBD2 (5 bases each). Trimming stripped 1 base from V and 0 bases from J, with 10 bases between. Germline V CDR1 and CDR2: DFQATT, SNEGSKA (reference sequence). CDR3 length: 15 amino acids.

Comments on this clonotype: A single base separates this from a much larger clone, so it may be a read error. The chain carries TRBV6-1 and TRBJ2-4; possible D gene TRBD2, 7 bases. V was shortened by 2 bases and J by 3 bases, with 17 bases between the two germline ends. Germline loops: CDR1 MNHNS, CDR2 SASEGT. This CDR3 contains 17 residues. CDR3 sequence: CASSERGRGGGKNIQYF. The CDR3 DNA is TGTGCCAGCAGTGAACGCGGTAGGGGGGGTGGCAAAAACATTCAGTACTTC.

About this clonotype itself: The conserved closing phenylalanine or tryptophan is absent in this CDR3, likely reflecting a read error. This chain uses TRBV28 with TRBJ2-3, with TRBD1 matching 9 bases. Per the germline V gene, CDR1 is MDHEN and CDR2 is SYDVKM. Trimming took 5 bases from V and 2 from J; bases not matched to a gene: 14. This CDR3 is built from 18 residues. CDR3 coding DNA: TGTGCCAGCAGTCCGCGGGACAGGGCAACTTTTAACACAGATACGCAGTATTTG. The encoded protein is CASSPRDRATFNTDTQYL.

CDR3 sequence: CASSSRASETQYF. CDR3 sequence (DNA): TGTGCCAGCAGCTCCCGGGCTTCAGAGACCCAGTACTTC. The chain couples TRBV5-6 to TRBJ2-5, with D uncertain. Trimming cost V 3 bases and J 4 bases, with 10 bases left between them. The CDR3 contains 13 residues. Germline-derived CDR1 and CDR2 are SGHDT and YYEEEE. Based on the CDR3 plus reference TRBV5-6 and TRBJ2-5, the full variable domain is DAGVTQSPTHLIKTRGQQVTLRCSPKSGHDTVSWYQQALGQGPQFIFQYYEEEERQRGNFPDRFSGHQFPNYSSELNVNALLLGDSALYLCASSSRASETQYFGPGTRLLVL.

This clonotype was recorded at least ten times. This chain links TRBV2 with TRBJ2-1, with no clear D. The CDR3 is made up of 12 amino acids. Trimming shortened V by 7 bases and J by 10 bases, and 14 bases separated the two germline ends. CDR1 is SNHLY, CDR2 FYNNEI, per germline. The CDR3, as DNA: TGTGCCAGCAACCCGGCCCGGTCGGAGCAGTTCTTC. This sequence encodes CASNPARSEQFF. The full variable domain, in which reference TRBV2 and TRBJ2-1 provide the parts outside the CDR3, is EPEVTQTPSHQVTQMGQEVILRCVPISNHLYFYWYRQILGQKVEFLVSFYNNEISEKSEIFDDQFSVERPDGSNFTLKIRSTKLEDSAMYFCASNPARSEQFFGPGTRLTVL.

This chain's CDR3 is CASSQGSSYSGNTIYF. The CDR3 DNA is TGTGCCAGCAGCCAAGGATCGTCATATTCTGGAAACACCATATATTTT. The chain recombines TRBV14 with TRBJ1-3; D unclear. Germline CDR1 SGHDN, CDR2 FVKESK. This CDR3 has 16 residues. V dropped 1 base and J dropped 1 base, with 11 bases sitting between them.

This clonotype was seen at least ten times. The chain carries TRBV9 and TRBJ2-5; D is perhaps TRBD1 or TRBD2 (5 bases each). Germline-derived CDR1 and CDR2 are SGDLS and YYNGEE. The CDR3 sequence is 18 residues long. V was clipped by 4 bases and J by 2 bases, with 24 bases between them. CDR3: CASSLGLGPVRLQETQYF. The CDR3 DNA reads TGTGCCAGCAGCCTGGGGCTCGGGCCGGTGCGACTACAAGAGACCCAGTACTTC.

Ten or more counts support this clonotype. The chain carries TRBV27 and TRBJ2-6, with no clear D. From germline, CDR1 is MNHEY and CDR2 SMNVEV (reference sequence). This CDR3 spans 15 amino acids. The V gene lost 6 bases and the J gene lost 1 base, with 10 bases spanning the gap. The CDR3 reads CASRGSASGANVLTF. DNA of the CDR3: TGTGCCAGCAGGGGATCAGCTTCTGGGGCCAACGTCCTGACTTTC. The full variable domain, its missing parts supplied by reference TRBV27 and TRBJ2-6, is EAQVTQNPRYLITVTGKKLTVTCSQNMNHEYMSWYRQDPGLGLRQIYYSMNVEVTDKGDVPEGYKVSRKEKRNFPLILESPSPNQTSLYFCASRGSASGANVLTFGAGSRLTVL.

This clonotype came up many times. The chain employs TRBV4-1 and TRBJ2-5; 8 bases map to TRBD2. The V and J ends lost 0 bases and 5 bases, in that order; junction bases with no gene match: 5. CDR1 is MGHRA, CDR2 YSYEKL, per germline. The CDR3 sequence is 15 residues long. Written as DNA, the CDR3 is TGCGCCAGCAGCCAAGAAGGGGGACTAGTTGAGACCCAGTACTTC. Its translation: CASSQEGGLVETQYF.